Below, one TCR beta chain is given with its context. This CDR3 is 14 amino acids long. V shed 1 base and J shed 0 bases, with 6 bases lying between them. Germline-derived CDR1 and CDR2 are SGHRS and YFSETQ. Methods used by the authors: Reference gene primer amplification in the assay estimated nucleated cell counts. TCRdb keeps only in-frame clones here, not all; method: immunoSEQ multiplex PCR. Clone size and the V and J calls come from that table; the DNA yielded D and trimming. In the table there are about 160,000 clones, about 92% of which are singletons. This record comes from a study of blood T cell repertoires in COVID-19. Study details: The study drew acute and convalescent COVID-19 samples from the United States, Italy and Spain. Sources were T cells, B-cell-depleted T cells, or PBMCs; the material itself was cDNA or gDNA.

Sequenced input: peripheral blood. The TCR originated in a man in his 60s with active or convalescent COVID-19. This chain links TRBV5-1 with TRBJ2-3; D remains ambiguous. The CDR3 bases are TGCGCCAGCAGCTTGCTACAGAGCACAGATACGCAGTATTTT. This codes for CASSLLQSTDTQYF.